A single sample is the source of the 32 T cell receptor beta chains below, sequenced in a study of T cells in Graves' hyperthyroidism and ophthalmopathy. RNA transcripts gave rise to amplified TCR beta CDR3 regions. Using the HTBI primer set, a first-round RT-PCR was run on the TCR CDR3. TCRdb fed the multiplex PCR reads into MiXCR, producing one record per CDR3 protein. Of around 500,000 distinct CDR3 sequences in the sample, roughly 14% were seen once. Sequenced sample: blood. The receptor source for this set is a woman aged 18-29 years with Graves' hyperthyroidism.

This clonotype appeared a few times. It may be a read error: a sequence one base away is much more abundant. The V gene is TRBV7-2, the J gene TRBJ1-2, with D perhaps TRBD1 (5 bases). Trimming removed 7 bases at V and 0 bases at J, with 15 bases between. Per the germline V gene, CDR1 is SGHTA and CDR2 is FQGNSA. The length of the CDR3 is 15 residues. CDR3 protein: CASTPGRGANYGYTF. The DNA for the CDR3 is TGTGCCAGCACCCCGGGGCGGGGGGCTAACTATGGCTACACCTTC.

This chain uses TRBV19 with TRBJ2-7; 8 bases map to TRBD1. The germline gives CDR1 LNHDA, CDR2 SQIVND (reference sequence). The CDR3 loop spans 15 amino acids. Germline trimming cut 4 bases from V and 6 bases from J; bases unmatched to any gene: 11. The CDR3 reads CASSTAGGLLFEQYF. The CDR3 nucleotides read TGTGCCAGTAGTACAGCAGGGGGCCTATTGTTCGAGCAGTACTTC.

This clonotype was picked up a small number of times. CDR3 region: CSADPIQGLDTQYF. CDR3 nucleotide sequence: TGCAGCGCTGACCCCATACAGGGTTTAGATACGCAGTATTTT. V gene TRBV29-1 combines with J gene TRBJ2-3; possible D gene TRBD1, 6 bases. Germline CDR1 and CDR2: SQVTM and ANQGSEA. Trimming removed 7 bases from V and 5 bases from J, with 19 bases in between. CDR3 length: 14 residues.

The rearrangement links TRBV2 to TRBJ1-6, with a possible D match to TRBD1 (5 bases). Germline lookup yields CDR1 SNHLY and CDR2 FYNNEI. CDR3 size: 13 residues. The V end was cut by 5 bases, the J end by 6 bases, with 8 bases between. The CDR3, as DNA: TGTGCCAGCAGTCGGGACGGTAATTCACCCCTCCACTTT. Its protein is CASSRDGNSPLHF.

This clonotype has just a few counts. Germline and junction disagree at one end, which may indicate a read error. This chain links TRBV9 with TRBJ2-3, with 8 bases fitting TRBD2. Germline values: CDR1 SGDLS, CDR2 YYNGEE. The CDR3 is made up of 16 amino acids. The CDR3 here is CASSGTSRQYTDAQYF. The CDR3 bases are TGTGCCAGCAGCGGGACTAGCCGACAATACACAGATGCGCAGTATTTT.

This clonotype appeared many times. V is TRBV28 and J is TRBJ1-1; D is ambiguous. Germline CDR1 and CDR2: MDHEN and SYDVKM. The V and J ends lost 3 bases and 4 bases respectively, with 3 bases between them. The CDR3 extends over 11 amino acids. As DNA, the CDR3 is TGTGCCAGCAGTTTTTTCACTGAAGCTTTCTTT. Translating gives CASSFFTEAFF.

This clonotype was counted many times. The chain has TRBV11-2 and TRBJ2-3; 11 nucleotides agree with TRBD2. V shed 6 bases, J shed 6 bases, and the junction held 8 bases outside the gene matches. Per the germline V gene, CDR1 is SGHAT and CDR2 is FQNNGV. This CDR3 is built from 15 residues. CDR3 sequence reads: CASRTGLAGRDTQYF. Here the CDR3 DNA reads TGTGCCAGCAGAACCGGACTAGCGGGCAGGGATACGCAGTATTTT.

The J gene is TRBJ2-3, the V gene TRBV14, with TRBD2 matching 9 bases. Germline trimming cut 0 bases from V and 6 bases from J; bases unmatched to any gene: 7. This CDR3 has 16 amino acids. The germline CDR1 and CDR2 sequences are SGHDN and FVKESK. The CDR3, as DNA: TGTGCCAGCAGCCAAGATCGGGGTAGCGGGAGTGATACGCAGTATTTT. It encodes CASSQDRGSGSDTQYF.

This clonotype was counted ten times or more. V gene TRBV12-3 or TRBV12-4 combines with J gene TRBJ2-7; D is perhaps TRBD2 (5 bases). Trimming removed 3 bases from V and 2 bases from J, with 14 bases in between. The CDR3 spans 15 residues. CDR3 in DNA: TGTGCCAGCAGTTTGGAAGGGAGCGGTACCTACGAGCAGTACTTC. It translates to CASSLEGSGTYEQYF.

This clonotype was counted at least ten times. This chain connects TRBV27 to TRBJ2-1; 7 bases line up with TRBD2. The germline V gene encodes CDR1 MNHEY and CDR2 SMNVEV (reference sequence). The junction had 8 bases not matched to a gene; V was cut back by 5 bases and J by 4 bases. There are 15 residues in the CDR3. This chain's CDR3 is CASSPPGGLYNEQFF. For the CDR3, the DNA is TGTGCCAGCAGTCCACCCGGGGGGTTGTACAATGAGCAGTTCTTC.

In its sample, this clonotype was seen many times. The CDR3 nucleotides are TGTGCCAGCAGCGACATCGAAGGGGAGGGATTCACCTCCTACGAGCAGTACTTC. Residues: CASSDIEGEGFTSYEQYF. V usage is TRBV14 and J usage is TRBJ2-7; 7 nucleotides agree with TRBD2. The V segment lost 5 bases and the J segment 0 bases; nucleotides outside the gene matches: 16. Germline CDR1 reads SGHDN; CDR2 reads FVKESK. CDR3 length: 18 residues.

Only a few counts were recorded for this clonotype. The chain recombines TRBV30 with TRBJ2-5; 7 bases agree with TRBD2. CDR3 length: 13 amino acids. Per the germline V gene, CDR1 is GTSNPN and CDR2 is SVGIG (reference sequence). J lost 5 bases, V lost 3 bases, and 6 bases had no gene match. CDR3 nucleotides: TGTGCCTGGAGGGTGGGGGAGGGGGAGACCCAGTACTTC. This encodes CAWRVGEGETQYF. Using reference TRBV30 and TRBJ2-5 for the parts outside the CDR3, the full variable domain is SQTIHQWPATLVQPVGSPLSLECTVEGTSNPNLYWYRQAAGRGLQLLFYSVGIGQISSEVPQNLSASRPQDRQFILSSKKLLLSDSGFYLCAWRVGEGETQYFGPGTRLLVL.

This clonotype showed up many times. The chain couples TRBV24-1 to TRBJ2-2; D ambiguous. Trimming took 2 bases from V and 5 from J, leaving 8 bases between them. The CDR3 has 14 amino acids. Germline V gives CDR1 KGHDR, CDR2 SFDVKD. This CDR3 is CATSDSGRTGELFF. In DNA, the CDR3 is TGTGCCACCAGTGATTCCGGACGGACCGGGGAGCTGTTTTTT.

At least ten counts were recorded for this clonotype. The genes are TRBV11-2 and TRBJ2-3; unclear D gene. Trimming left V 5 bases short and J 6 bases short, with 12 bases between. Germline lookup yields CDR1 SGHAT and CDR2 FQNNGV. The CDR3 has 13 amino acids. CDR3 DNA: TGTGCCAGCAGCCCCCTGGGTCGGGATACGCAGTATTTT. Translated: CASSPLGRDTQYF.

This clonotype appeared many times. The chain combines TRBV27 with TRBJ1-1; D gene ambiguous. V lost 1 base and J lost 0, with 9 bases in between. This CDR3 comprises 15 residues. Germline-derived CDR1 and CDR2 are MNHEY and SMNVEV (reference sequence). In DNA form, the CDR3 reads TGTGCCAGCAGTTTATTGGGCGGGATGAACACTGAAGCTTTCTTT. It translates to CASSLLGGMNTEAFF.

V and J are TRBV11-2 and TRBJ2-7; D might be TRBD2 (6 bases). The germline V gene has CDR1 SGHAT and CDR2 FQNNGV. The CDR3 extends over 15 amino acids. Trimming removed 5 bases at V and 1 base at J, with 15 bases between. CDR3 sequence reads: CASSRTGTLSYEQYF. The CDR3 nucleotides are TGTGCCAGCAGCCGGACCGGGACTCTGTCCTACGAGCAGTACTTC.

There are many counts of this clonotype. The chain uses TRBV11-2 and TRBJ2-7, with TRBD2 identical over 9 bases. CDR1 and CDR2 from the germline V gene are SGHAT and FQNNGV. V was pared by 2 bases and J by 2 bases, with 4 bases of the junction left unmatched. This CDR3 comprises 15 residues. The CDR3 protein is CASSLLAGLPYEQYF. The CDR3 region has the DNA TGTGCCAGCAGCTTACTAGCGGGACTACCCTACGAGCAGTACTTC. Combining the CDR3 with reference TRBV11-2 and TRBJ2-7 gives the whole variable domain EAGVAQSPRYKIIEKRQSVAFWCNPISGHATLYWYQQILGQGPKLLIQFQNNGVVDDSQLPKDRFSAERLKGVDSTLKIQPAKLEDSAVYLCASSLLAGLPYEQYFGPGTRLTVT.

This clonotype was observed many times. The chain is built from TRBV11-2 and TRBJ2-5; 7 bases match TRBD2. This CDR3 is 14 amino acids long. Unmatched junction bases numbered 1, after V lost 2 bases and J lost 1 base. CDR1 SGHAT and CDR2 FQNNGV come from the germline V gene. For the CDR3, the DNA is TGTGCCAGCAGCTTACCTAGCGGCCAAGAGACCCAGTACTTC. It is translated as CASSLPSGQETQYF.

This clonotype was recorded a few times. The CDR3 coding sequence is TGTGCCAGCAGCCAGGCGGGGGCAGCTAGCACAGATACGCAGTATTTT. Amino acids: CASSQAGAASTDTQYF. This chain links TRBV13 with TRBJ2-3, with D maybe TRBD2 (7 bases). The germline V and J ends were trimmed by 5 bases and 0 bases, with 15 bases remaining between them. The CDR3 length is 16 residues. Germline CDR1 PRHDT, CDR2 FYEKMQ (reference sequence).

This clonotype was detected ten times or more. This chain joins TRBV7-9 and TRBJ1-1; maybe TRBD1 (5 bases). CDR3 length equals 13 residues. Germline lookup yields CDR1 SEHNR and CDR2 FQNEAQ (reference sequence). Trimming took 10 bases from V and 1 from J, leaving 13 bases between them. The chain's CDR3 is CATPGRANTEAFF. CDR3 DNA sequence: TGTGCCACCCCGGGCAGGGCGAACACTGAAGCTTTCTTT. Based on the CDR3 plus reference TRBV7-9 and TRBJ1-1, the full variable domain is DTGVSQNPRHKITKRGQNVTFRCDPISEHNRLYWYRQTLGQGPEFLTYFQNEAQLEKSRLLSDRFSAERPKGSFSTLEIQRTEQGDSAMYLCATPGRANTEAFFGQGTRLTVV.

The chain recombines TRBV20-1 with TRBJ2-1, with D tentatively TRBD1 (5 bases). Germline values: CDR1 DFQATT, CDR2 SNEGSKA (reference sequence). Deletions cut 2 bases from V and 8 bases from J, with 10 bases between. This CDR3 region has 12 residues. The CDR3 DNA sequence: TGCAGTGCTAGACTCCCGACAGATGAGCAGTTCTTC. Amino acid sequence: CSARLPTDEQFF.

This clonotype was detected only a few times. The chain combines TRBV7-3 with TRBJ2-2, with 7 bases that match TRBD1. Germline V gives CDR1 SGHTA, CDR2 FQGTGA. This CDR3 has 16 residues. V lost 2 bases, J lost 0 bases, and 3 bases stayed unmatched. The CDR3 region has the DNA TGTGCCAGCAGCTTAGTGGGACAGTCGAACACCGGGGAGCTGTTTTTT. It is translated as CASSLVGQSNTGELFF.

The CDR3 sequence: CASSLARHEQFF. For the CDR3, the DNA is TGTGCCAGCAGCCTAGCGCGACATGAGCAGTTCTTC. V usage is TRBV27 and J usage is TRBJ2-1; a weak D match, TRBD2 (6 bases). V lost 6 bases to trimming and J lost 8 bases, with 11 bases between them. Germline V gene sequence: CDR1 MNHEY, CDR2 SMNVEV (reference sequence). The CDR3 has 12 residues.

For this clonotype: This may be a read error: a much more frequent sequence differs by one nucleotide. The chain employs TRBV13 and TRBJ1-4; TRBD1 agrees at 8 bases. This CDR3 region has 14 residues. Germline V CDR1 and CDR2: PRHDT, FYEKMQ (reference sequence). This chain's CDR3 is CVSSSDREGEKLFF. The CDR3 coding sequence is TGTGTCAGCAGCTCGGACAGGGAAGGTGAAAAACTGTTTTTT.

The chain joins TRBV29-1 to TRBJ1-5; D remains ambiguous. Germline V gives CDR1 SQVTM, CDR2 ANQGSEA. Trimming shortened V by 0 bases and J by 0 bases, and 21 bases separated the two germline ends. The length of the CDR3 is 19 residues. The CDR3 nucleotides read TGCAGCGTTGAAGAATCCCGTCCCGGACCCCTTTATAGCAATCAGCCCCAGCATTTT. Residues: CSVEESRPGPLYSNQPQHF.

With regard to this clonotype: A read error is possible here, since a much larger clone lies one base away. The chain links TRBV11-1 to TRBJ2-1, with D perhaps matching TRBD1 (5 bases). The CDR3 loop spans 15 amino acids. Germline V lookup: CDR1 SGHAT, CDR2 FQDESV (reference sequence). Trimming pared 1 base from V and 6 bases from J, leaving 13 bases between. DNA of the CDR3: TGTGCCAGCAGCTTAGGTATGGGGCGAGGCAATGAGCAGTTCTTC. It codes for CASSLGMGRGNEQFF.

On this clonotype itself: Just one base apart from a much larger clone, this may be a read error. The rearrangement uses TRBV11-3 and TRBJ1-1, with a weak D call TRBD1 (6 bases). The CDR3 loop spans 13 amino acids. Germline values: CDR1 SGHNT, CDR2 YENEEA. Trimming cost V 5 bases and J 4 bases, with 11 bases left between them. The CDR3: CASSRAGVTEAFF. The CDR3 DNA sequence: TGTGCCAGCAGCCGAGCAGGGGTCACTGAAGCTTTCTTT.

This clonotype was seen repeatedly, ten times or more. This chain uses TRBV3-1 with TRBJ1-1; D call uncertain. The CDR3 has 11 residues. Germline CDR1 LGHDT, CDR2 YNNKEL (reference sequence). V was clipped by 6 bases and J by 7 bases, with 9 bases between them. The CDR3 DNA follows: TGTGCCAGCAGTTCAGCAATTGAAGCTTTCTTT. Translating gives CASSSAIEAFF. Based on the CDR3 plus reference TRBV3-1 and TRBJ1-1, the full variable domain is DTAVSQTPKYLVTQMGNDKSIKCEQNLGHDTMYWYKQDSKKFLKIMFSYNNKELIINETVPNRFSPKSPDKAHLNLHINSLELGDSAVYFCASSSAIEAFFGQGTRLTVV.

This clonotype was recorded many times. The V and J genes are TRBV6-1 and TRBJ2-3; 7 nucleotides align to TRBD1. CDR1 and CDR2 from the germline V gene are MNHNS and SASEGT. The CDR3 covers 16 residues. The junction had 11 bases not matched to a gene; V was cut back by 6 bases and J by 2 bases. The CDR3 bases are TGTGCCAGCAGGGCCGACAGGGAGTCCTACACAGATACGCAGTATTTT. Encoded protein: CASRADRESYTDTQYF.

There are many counts of this clonotype. The CDR3 loop reads CASSLGPDGYGYTF. Here the CDR3 DNA reads TGTGCCAGCAGCTTGGGGCCGGATGGGTATGGCTACACCTTC. This chain joins TRBV11-2 and TRBJ1-2; perhaps TRBD1 as D (5 bases). The CDR3 is 14 residues long. Germline values: CDR1 SGHAT, CDR2 FQNNGV. The V end lost 3 bases, the J end lost 5 bases, and 13 bases lay between the germline ends.

This clonotype was picked up many times. The chain links TRBV27 to TRBJ2-1; 9 bases agree with TRBD2. J lost 7 bases, V lost 9 bases, and 7 bases had no gene match. The CDR3 is made up of 13 amino acids. Germline V gives CDR1 MNHEY, CDR2 SMNVEV (reference sequence). This CDR3 reads CASSSGIGNEQFF. CDR3 nucleotides: TGTGCCAGTTCTAGCGGGATTGGAAATGAGCAGTTCTTC.

This clonotype was seen repeatedly, ten times or more. This sequence joins TRBV18 and TRBJ2-2; D is unresolved. Trimming pared 4 bases from V and 3 bases from J, leaving 12 bases between. The germline V gene encodes CDR1 KGHSH and CDR2 LQKENI. This CDR3 spans 15 amino acids. DNA of the CDR3: TGTGCCAGCTCACGGGTACACACGGACACCGGGGAGCTGTTTTTT. Encoded protein: CASSRVHTDTGELFF.